Listed here is a single TCR beta chain. Its specificity is not known. In the source study's methods: Across clinicopathological groups, CDR3 differences served as the basis for building a distant-metastasis classifier for papillary thyroid cancer. TCRdb redid the clone calls on the PCR reads using MiXCR. For this entry, the V and J calls and clone size follow TCRdb and not the study's own pipeline. The sample lists 13,000 or so clones; approximately 33% were seen once. CDR1 is SNHLY and CDR2 is FYNNEI in the germline V gene. This CDR3 is built from 14 residues. V shed 6 bases, J shed 0 bases, and the junction held 3 bases outside the gene matches. These data are taken from a study of metastatic and nonmetastatic thyroid tumors. About the research overall: Peripheral blood and tumor or nodule samples from malignant and benign thyroid patients were compared.

All patients reached thyroid surgery having received no treatment beforehand. Findings and caveats of the study: Malignant thyroid tumors reportedly exceeded benign nodules significantly in TCR beta diversity, with the difference appearing in blood and tumor.

The rearrangement uses TRBV2 and TRBJ2-7; 9 nucleotides line up with TRBD2. The receptor's source is a male donor with papillary thyroid cancer or a benign thyroid nodule (not recorded which). Some clones in this sample may be carry-over from other donors' samples. Sample: tumor tissue. The CDR3 loop reads CASRRTSDSYEQYF. The DNA of the CDR3 is TGTGCCAGCAGGAGGACTAGCGACTCCTACGAGCAGTACTTC.